The source of this T cell receptor beta chain is a study of prognosis after radiotherapy for stage I lung cancer (dated by TCRdb to 2020 to 2022). The study in broad terms: Between early 2018 and early 2019, approximately 20 stage I NSCLC patients were enrolled in Nanjing, China. Some 14 of the patients presented with newly diagnosed primary stage I lung tumors; five or six had oligometastatic NSCLC following surgical resection of the primary tumor. Every patient was regarded as medically inoperable, because of comorbidities in about 12 cases and refusal of surgery in 7 cases. The cohort comprised over ten men and a handful of women with a median age of around 70 years, ranging from about 50 to 85 years. Tumor histology was squamous cell carcinoma in several patients and adenocarcinoma in about a dozen. SBRT was delivered in 3 to 5 fractions with a biologically effective dose of at least 100 Gy, and image-guided IMRT or VMAT was used for delivery. Concurrent therapy was not administered to any patient alongside SBRT. Distant metastases were developed by four of the 19 patients after SBRT, at a median of around seven months, whereas no significant progression was observed in the other 15 patients. This study profiled peripheral blood TCR beta repertoires from stage I NSCLC patients before and after stereotactic body radiotherapy and linked the repertoires to distant failure. For each of the approximately 19 patients, one blood sample was taken before SBRT and one after, so the study sequenced around 40 samples in total. What the authors observed across the whole study: Post-SBRT Shannon entropy and its change from baseline were lower in patients who developed distant metastases; baseline Shannon entropy was not associated with metastases. TRBV and TRBJ usage frequencies reportedly differed by metastasis status, in two V genes at baseline and in several V and two J genes after SBRT. None of the reported P values were adjusted for multiple comparisons. A decrease in unique TCR clone counts was observed after SBRT (median about 10,000 before versus several thousand after; Wilcoxon paired P=0.011). Whether the expanded TCR clones were tumor-specific was not determined. The small cohort and short follow-up limited the study, so independent validation of the findings is needed.

From cysteine to phenylalanine, the CDR3 is 14 amino acids long. The retained sequence is limited to the CDR3, 42 bases, with the frame set at the first base. CDR1 is given as MNHEY and CDR2 as SVGAGI, both from the germline V gene. V is clipped by 0 bases and J by 6 bases, and the sequence between their germline boundaries is 12 bases long. This clonotype was seen ten or more times. Its antigen has not been determined. Qualities for individual bases were not recorded, and no much larger clone is one base off. The TCR beta CDR3 region was amplified from genomic DNA by two rounds of multiplex PCR. The first PCR round used primers specific to each TRBV and TRBJ gene, with sequences filed in Chinese patent CN105087789A. Universal primers were used in the second PCR round. The Roche High Pure PCR Template Preparation Kit was used to extract genomic DNA from frozen PBMCs. An Illumina HiSeq 3000 was used to sequence the libraries paired-end with 151 bp reads. Per the original workflow: CutAdapt was used to discard raw reads that did not contain the multiplex PCR primer sequences. Using PEAR, the high-quality paired reads were merged into contigs. TRB V, D and J gene segments were assigned to each contig with MiXCR by alignment to reference sequences. CDR3 sequences were clustered by base quality and sequence similarity to remove sequencing errors. Shannon entropy normalized by the natural log of productive TCR sequence number was used as the measure of diversity. To get clonality, Shannon entropy was divided by the natural log of the number of unique clonotypes, and that result was subtracted from one. Progression-free survival cut-offs for repertoire metrics were chosen using the Youden index of ROC curves, with analyses run in R 3.5.3. Using fastp at Q25 and MiXCR, TCRdb reprocessed the public reads and kept productive beta chains. A single entry per CDR3 protein holds the most common genes and DNA from its merged rows. The V and J calls shown here were made by TCRdb, not taken from the authors' results. The sample has fewer than 25,000 distinct CDR3 sequences on record, 50% of them singletons. The top ten hold about 31% of the sample.

All patients had node-negative disease on CT and PET/CT, and none had a history of other malignancies or prior chemotherapy or radiotherapy. At each of two time points, six milliliters of peripheral venous blood were collected into EDTA tubes. Ficoll-Paque Plus density-gradient centrifugation was used to isolate PBMCs. Samples were stored at -80°C immediately after collection until analysis. Recombination linked TRBV6-5 to TRBJ2-7, with a tentative D gene TRBD1 over 5 matching bases. The sequence was obtained from a donor of 50 years or more with non-small cell lung cancer. The specimen was PBMCs, collected before or after stereotactic body radiation therapy (not recorded which). The nucleotide sequence is given as TGTGCCAGCAGTTACTCAGGGGCGCAATCCGAGCAGTACTTC. This translates into CASSYSGAQSEQYF.